This T cell receptor beta chain was sequenced in a study of cytomegalovirus exposure and HLA in healthy donors. About the study: The same platform used for the approximately 700 first-cohort repertoires was also used for the 90 to 150 validation repertoires, as a later analysis reported. Findings of the study overall: TCR beta chains numbering more than 150 were designated cytomegalovirus-associated. Reportedly, diagnosis of cytomegalovirus status by the classifier showed high specificity and sensitivity.

Separate from the approximately 670-subject first cohort was the approximately 120-subject validation cohort, to which the donors belonged. On this clone itself: The antigen is not known.

Using immunoSEQ multiplex PCR, the repertoire was profiled, and TCRdb retains in-frame clones only, with some absent. The sample contains 150,000 or so clones, approximately 86% of which appear only once. Germline CDR1 MGHDK, CDR2 SYGVNS. The CDR3 spans 16 residues. The J segment lost 5 bases and the V segment lost 2 bases, leaving 6 bases of the junction unmatched. Sequencing was carried out using PBMCs. The source is a man between 18 and 35 years old in good health and CMV-seropositive. The V and J genes are TRBV25-1 and TRBJ1-4; TRBD1 aligns across 9 bases. The CDR3 nucleotides are TGTGCCAGCAGTGAACGGCCCGGGACAGGGAATGAAAAACTGTTTTTT. This gives the protein CASSERPGTGNEKLFF. Full variable domain (missing parts from reference TRBV25-1 and TRBJ1-4): EADIYQTPRYLVIGTGKKITLECSQTMGHDKMYWYQQDPGMELHLIHYSYGVNSTEKGDLSSESTVSRIRTEHFPLTLESARPSHTSQYLCASSERPGTGNEKLFFGSGTQLSVL.